This TCR beta chain derives from a study of glioma-infiltrating T cells after dendritic cell vaccination. Described time point: after dendritic cell vaccination, including at tumor progression/relapse. No glioblastoma patient carried an isocitrate dehydrogenase mutation. The primer mix had 60 V beta and 13 J beta primers. Assay: immunoSEQ multiplex PCR; the TCRdb copy retains only in-frame clones and omits some. This sample has tens of thousands of clones, with about nine tenths found just once. Unmatched junction bases numbered 12, after V lost 5 bases and J lost 2 bases. This CDR3 is 17 amino acids long. Germline CDR1 and CDR2: SGHTA and FQGNSA. A few counts support this clone.

The gene calls are TRBV7-2 and TRBJ2-1; 7 positions agree with TRBD2. Specimen: blood, collected after dendritic cell vaccination. This TCR came from a human donor with glioblastoma. The CDR3 region is CASSPAGSGSTYNEQFF. In DNA form, the CDR3 reads TGTGCCAGCAGCCCGGCGGGTAGCGGGTCAACCTACAATGAGCAGTTCTTC.